These T cell receptor beta chains were read from a single sample in a study of control samples from healthy donors and cancer patients. The protocol was immunoSEQ multiplex PCR, while the TCRdb copy is restricted to in-frame clones and leaves out a portion. This table has about 75,000 clones, more than 80% appearing once. Sequencing was done on a sample of blood. These receptors came from a man aged 50-59 years in good health. The CDR3 runs from the conserved cysteine through the conserved F or W. D genes are given only for firm matches. The size entry is marked missing in some rows and otherwise reads once, few, many or a size class.

v_call	j_call	d_call	clone_size	cdr3_aa	cdr3_nt
TRBV6-2/TRBV6-3	TRBJ2-1	TRBD2	once	CASSYRWGLAGGLNNEQFF	TGTGCCAGCAGTTACAGGTGGGGACTAGCGGGAGGGTTAAACAATGAGCAGTTCTTC
TRBV5-4	TRBJ1-2	NA	NA	CASSPRLQVNYGYTF	TGTGCCAGCAGCCCACGATTACAGGTTAACTATGGCTACACCTTC
TRBV7-9	TRBJ2-7	NA	NA	CASSLDPGRHDYEQYF	TGTGCCAGCAGCTTAGACCCAGGGCGCCATGACTACGAGCAGTACTTC
TRBV19	TRBJ1-1	TRBD1	NA	CASTHPTGAEYNTEAFF	TGTGCCAGTACCCATCCGACAGGGGCGGAATACAACACTGAAGCTTTCTTT
TRBV7-3	TRBJ2-3	TRBD2	NA	CASSLWGGEAGLRTDTQYF	TGTGCCAGCAGCTTATGGGGGGGAGAAGCGGGATTAAGGACAGATACGCAGTATTTT
TRBV5-1	TRBJ2-7	NA	NA	CASSLDGSSDEQYF	TGCGCCAGCAGTTTGGACGGTTCTTCAGACGAGCAGTACTTC
TRBV11-2	TRBJ2-1	NA	NA	CASSLVRTSYNEQFF	TGTGCCAGCAGCTTAGTCCGGACATCCTACAATGAGCAGTTCTTC
TRBV9	TRBJ2-7	TRBD1	NA	CASSRDSLPYEQYF	TGTGCCAGCAGCCGGGACAGTTTGCCCTACGAGCAGTACTTC
TRBV6-5	TRBJ1-1	NA	few	CASNAPMNTEAFF	TGTGCCAGCAACGCCCCCATGAACACTGAAGCTTTCTTT
TRBV9	TRBJ1-3	TRBD1	NA	CASSWGDRGPGNTIYF	TGTGCCAGCAGCTGGGGCGACAGGGGGCCTGGAAACACCATATATTTT
TRBV6-5	TRBJ1-5	TRBD1	NA	CASSYSRTGRQPQHF	TGTGCCAGCAGTTACTCGAGGACAGGGCGGCAGCCCCAGCATTTT
TRBV5-1	TRBJ2-1	NA	NA	CASSLGVGGDYNEQFF	TGCGCCAGCAGCTTGGGAGTGGGCGGGGACTACAATGAGCAGTTCTTC
TRBV27	TRBJ2-5	NA	NA	CASSSRLRQKETQYF	TGTGCCAGCAGTTCACGGTTGAGACAGAAAGAGACCCAGTACTTC
TRBV4-1	TRBJ2-3	TRBD2	NA	CASSQDTGTSGRTDTQYF	TGCGCCAGCAGCCAGGATACCGGGACTAGCGGGAGAACAGATACGCAGTATTTT
TRBV11-2	TRBJ2-5	NA	NA	CASSPGVGAGETQYF	TGTGCCAGCAGCCCCGGGGTTGGGGCCGGGGAGACCCAGTACTTC
TRBV6-5	TRBJ2-7	NA	once	CASSRYEQYF	TGTGCCAGCAGTCGATACGAGCAGTACTTC
TRBV19	TRBJ2-7	NA	NA	CASSIRQSYEQYF	TGTGCCAGTAGTATTCGACAGTCCTACGAGCAGTACTTC
TRBV5-6	TRBJ1-1	NA	NA	CASSLDRATEAFF	TGTGCCAGCAGCTTGGACAGGGCGACTGAAGCTTTCTTT
TRBV5-1	TRBJ2-1	NA	NA	CASSLAGGRYNEQFF	TGCGCCAGCAGCTTGGCCGGGGGACGGTACAATGAGCAGTTCTTC
TRBV4-1	TRBJ2-3	NA	NA	CASSQSETDTQYF	TGCGCCAGCAGCCAAAGTGAGACAGATACGCAGTATTTT
TRBV9	TRBJ2-5	NA	NA	CASSDRDQETQYF	TGTGCCAGCAGCGACAGGGACCAAGAGACCCAGTACTTC
TRBV5-4	TRBJ1-4	NA	NA	CASSLGPTNEKLFF	TGTGCCAGCAGCTTAGGGCCAACTAATGAAAAACTGTTTTTT
TRBV12-5	TRBJ1-4	NA	few	CASGLAKLSTNEKLFF	TGTGCTAGTGGTTTGGCAAAACTTTCAACTAATGAAAAACTGTTTTTT
TRBV24-1	TRBJ2-1	NA	once	CATSDPTGDEQFF	TGTGCCACCAGTGATCCTACGGGGGATGAGCAGTTCTTC
TRBV12-5	TRBJ2-2	NA	NA	CASGFRGLSGTKLPNTGELFF	TGTGCTAGTGGTTTCAGGGGGTTGAGCGGGACGAAGCTTCCGAACACCGGGGAGCTGTTTTTT
TRBV18	TRBJ2-7	NA	few	CASSPSGSQYEQYF	TGTGCCAGCTCCCCCTCTGGCTCCCAGTACGAGCAGTACTTC
TRBV6-5	TRBJ1-2	NA	NA	CASSYSDGGYGYTF	TGTGCCAGCAGTTACTCGGACGGAGGCTATGGCTACACCTTC
TRBV18	TRBJ2-7	NA	NA	CASSPPNSPHEQYF	TGTGCCAGCTCACCACCGAACAGTCCCCACGAGCAGTACTTC
TRBV2	TRBJ2-1	NA	NA	CASEKVLREQFF	TGTGCCAGCGAAAAAGTACTGCGAGAGCAGTTCTTC
TRBV28	TRBJ2-5	NA	NA	CASSTGWTQYF	TGTGCCAGCAGTACGGGGTGGACCCAGTACTTC
TRBV7-3	TRBJ2-2	NA	NA	CASSYDPAGELFF	TGTGCCAGCAGCTATGACCCGGCCGGGGAGCTGTTTTTT
TRBV30	TRBJ2-7	TRBD1	NA	CAWRAGTDSYEQYF	TGTGCCTGGAGGGCCGGGACAGACTCCTACGAGCAGTACTTC